The 27 T cell receptor beta chains in this list originate from one sample, sequenced in a study of blood T cell repertoires in COVID-19. Data came from immunoSEQ multiplex PCR; TCRdb stores just in-frame clones and leaves some out. Among about 35,000 clones listed, 80% to 90% were seen once. Sequencing was performed on peripheral blood. These receptor sequences come from a man aged 60-69 years in a cohort sampled during active COVID-19.

This clone was seen a handful of times. The chain employs TRBV19 and TRBJ1-5, with 9 bases lining up with TRBD1. Germline CDR1 reads LNHDA; CDR2 reads SQIVND (reference sequence). The CDR3 runs 13 residues. Unmatched junction bases numbered 5, after V lost 5 bases and J lost 9 bases. As DNA, the CDR3 is TGTGCCAGTAGTTCACAGGGGGCATCGCCCCAGCATTTT. Translation: CASSSQGASPQHF.

This clone was counted a few times. This chain joins TRBV7-2 and TRBJ1-5, with 7 bases fitting TRBD1. J was trimmed by 3 bases and V by 5 bases; bases with no gene match: 4. The CDR3 is made up of 14 amino acids. CDR1 is SGHTA and CDR2 is FQGNSA in the germline V gene. Here the CDR3 DNA reads TGTGCCAGCAGCCCGGGACAGAACAATCAGCCCCAGCATTTT. It translates to CASSPGQNNQPQHF. Filled out from reference TRBV7-2 and TRBJ1-5, the complete variable domain reads GAGVSQSPSNKVTEKGKDVELRCDPISGHTALYWYRQSLGQGLEFLIYFQGNSAPDKSGLPSDRFSAERTGGSVSTLTIQRTQQEDSAVYLCASSPGQNNQPQHFGDGTRLSIL.

A single count supports this clone. The gene calls are TRBV21-1 and TRBJ2-3; the table's D call TRBD1 went unverified against the DNA. TRBV21-1 corresponds to a pseudogene. The CDR3 has 16 amino acids. The CDR3 nucleotides are TGTGCCAGCAGCAAAGAGGGGCTCCCCCTCGGGGATACGCAGTATTTT. The encoded protein is CASSKEGLPLGDTQYF.

V usage is TRBV6-4 and J usage is TRBJ2-4, with 12 nucleotides matching TRBD1. Germline CDR1 is MRHNA and CDR2 is SNTAGT. The CDR3 length is 14 residues. V gave up 6 bases and J gave up 6 bases; unmatched junction bases: 3. The CDR3 bases are TGTGCCAGCAGCCCGGGACAGGGGGCAAACATTCAGTACTTC. Amino acid sequence: CASSPGQGANIQYF.

Only one count was recorded for this clone. The chain carries TRBV6-5 and TRBJ1-5, with a tentative D call TRBD1 (5 bases). The V end lost 7 bases, the J end lost 0 bases, and 13 bases lay between the germline ends. The CDR3 covers 15 residues. CDR1 is MNHEY and CDR2 is SVGAGI in the germline V gene. Here the CDR3 DNA reads TGTGCCAGCACCCTAAGACAGTATAGCAATCAGCCCCAGCATTTT. Protein sequence: CASTLRQYSNQPQHF.

The chain links TRBV24-1 to TRBJ2-1, with TRBD1 identical over 9 bases. The CDR3 sequence is 16 residues long. The germline gives CDR1 KGHDR, CDR2 SFDVKD. Trimming removed 3 bases from V and 7 bases from J; junction bases left unmatched: 9. CDR3 sequence: CATSDAGTGSPNEQFF. The CDR3 DNA follows: TGTGCCACCAGTGATGCCGGGACAGGGAGCCCGAATGAGCAGTTCTTC.

This clone was picked up a small number of times. V gene TRBV19 combines with J gene TRBJ1-5, with TRBD1 matching over 11 bases. The germline V gene has CDR1 LNHDA and CDR2 SQIVND (reference sequence). The CDR3 totals 17 residues. V gave up 0 bases and J gave up 4 bases; unmatched junction bases: 5. CDR3 sequence reads: CASSIDLWDRGNQPQHF. The CDR3 coding sequence is TGTGCCAGTAGTATAGATCTATGGGACAGGGGGAATCAGCCCCAGCATTTT.

This CDR3 is CASSRDGSFNQPQHF. The CDR3 nucleotides are TGTGCCAGCAGTCGGGACGGGAGCTTCAATCAGCCCCAGCATTTT. The genes are TRBV9 and TRBJ1-5, with D tentatively TRBD1 (5 bases). The CDR3 is made up of 15 amino acids. The V gene's germline CDR1 is SGDLS and CDR2 YYNGEE. Trimming stripped 5 bases from V and 3 bases from J, with 15 bases between.

This chain links TRBV18 with TRBJ2-7, with a possible D match to TRBD2 (5 bases). Germline loops: CDR1 KGHSH, CDR2 LQKENI. V lost 4 bases to trimming and J lost 4 bases, with 11 bases between them. The CDR3 has 13 residues. Here the CDR3 reads CASSLGRLYEQYF. DNA for the CDR3: TGTGCCAGCTCACTGGGCAGACTATACGAGCAGTACTTC. The variable domain in full, completed from reference TRBV18 and TRBJ2-7, reads NAGVMQNPRHLVRRRGQEARLRCSPMKGHSHVYWYRQLPEEGLKFMVYLQKENIIDESGMPKERFSAEFPKEGPSILRIQQVVRGDSAAYFCASSLGRLYEQYFGPGTRLTVT.

The chain has TRBV2 and TRBJ2-3, with D maybe TRBD2 (5 bases). The germline V gene has CDR1 SNHLY and CDR2 FYNNEI. Trimming shortened V by 4 bases and J by 1 base, and 9 bases separated the two germline ends. The CDR3 is 14 amino acids. The CDR3 sequence is CASSAYGGTDTQYF. In DNA form, the CDR3 reads TGTGCCAGCAGTGCGTACGGGGGCACAGATACGCAGTATTTT.

In its sample, this clone was seen a few times. The rearrangement joins TRBV5-4 to TRBJ2-2; D is unresolved. The V end was cut by 2 bases, the J end by 6 bases, with 11 bases between. This CDR3 is built from 14 residues. Germline CDR1 and CDR2: SGHNT and YYREEE (reference sequence). The CDR3 region is CASSFPDGAGELFF. The CDR3 nucleotides read TGTGCCAGCAGCTTCCCAGATGGTGCCGGGGAGCTGTTTTTT.

The chain couples TRBV11-1 to TRBJ2-5; possibly TRBD2 for D (5 bases). Trimming removed 1 base at V and 0 bases at J, with 12 bases between. The CDR3 length is 16 residues. The V gene's germline CDR1 is SGHAT and CDR2 FQDESV (reference sequence). Written as DNA, the CDR3 is TGTGCCAGCAGCTTAGTGGGTGGACTGGACCAAGAGACCCAGTACTTC. It is translated as CASSLVGGLDQETQYF.

The CDR3 reads CASSSPTGGRDGYTF. For the CDR3, the DNA is TGTGCCAGCAGCAGCCCGACAGGGGGCCGGGATGGCTACACCTTC. The chain is built from TRBV5-4 and TRBJ1-2; 10 positions agree with TRBD1. CDR1 is SGHNT and CDR2 is YYREEE in the germline V gene (reference sequence). V was clipped by 4 bases and J by 6 bases; unmatched bases: 9. This CDR3 spans 15 amino acids.

This clone rates as medium-sized. The gene calls are TRBV20-1 and TRBJ1-1; D possibly corresponds to TRBD1 (6 bases). Germline CDR1 DFQATT, CDR2 SNEGSKA (reference sequence). The CDR3 covers 11 residues. Between the trimmed V and J ends, which lost 6 bases and 7 bases, there was a span of 12 bases. CDR3 sequence (DNA): TGCAGTGCCCCGGGGGGCTTTGAAGCTTTCTTT. Amino acid sequence: CSAPGGFEAFF.

The chain links TRBV9 to TRBJ2-7; 8 bases map to TRBD2. From germline, CDR1 is SGDLS and CDR2 YYNGEE. This CDR3 contains 15 residues. V was clipped by 3 bases and J by 3 bases; unmatched bases: 8. The CDR3 spells CASSGGGHNRYEQYF. Here the CDR3 DNA reads TGTGCCAGCAGCGGCGGGGGGCACAACCGCTACGAGCAGTACTTC.

The chain employs TRBV11-3 and TRBJ1-4; D unclear. The length of the CDR3 is 14 residues. CDR1 and CDR2 (germline): SGHNT, YENEEA. V gave up 0 bases and J gave up 6 bases, with 8 bases separating them. CDR3 loop: CASSLEPADEKLFF. CDR3 DNA sequence: TGTGCCAGCAGCTTAGAACCGGCGGATGAAAAACTGTTTTTT.

This chain uses TRBV5-1 with TRBJ1-2; 8 positions match TRBD1. This CDR3 has 14 residues. In germline, CDR1 is SGHRS, CDR2 YFSETQ. The V and J ends lost 3 bases and 2 bases, in that order; junction bases with no gene match: 3. The CDR3, as DNA: TGCGCCAGCAGCTGGGGACAGGACAACTATGGCTACACCTTC. It specifies CASSWGQDNYGYTF.

This clone was found once. The gene calls are TRBV7-2 and TRBJ1-1, with a possible D match to TRBD1 (5 bases). The germline V and J ends were trimmed by 1 base and 6 bases, with 18 bases remaining between them. Germline values: CDR1 SGHTA, CDR2 FQGNSA. The CDR3 has 16 amino acids. CDR3 in amino acids: CASSLVGGRAKAEAFF. Written as DNA, the CDR3 is TGTGCCAGCAGCTTAGTGGGGGGAAGAGCAAAGGCTGAAGCTTTCTTT. Full variable domain (remainder filled in from reference TRBV7-2 and TRBJ1-1): GAGVSQSPSNKVTEKGKDVELRCDPISGHTALYWYRQSLGQGLEFLIYFQGNSAPDKSGLPSDRFSAERTGGSVSTLTIQRTQQEDSAVYLCASSLVGGRAKAEAFFGQGTRLTVV.

V gene TRBV5-6 combines with J gene TRBJ2-7, with unresolved D. The ends were cut back, 0 bases at V and 3 bases at J, with 4 bases in the middle. CDR3 size: 12 residues. Germline values: CDR1 SGHDT, CDR2 YYEEEE. The CDR3: CASSLAFYEQYF. DNA for the CDR3: TGTGCCAGCAGCTTGGCTTTCTACGAGCAGTACTTC.

The table lists this clone with a count of one. The rearrangement links TRBV19 to TRBJ2-1, with D tentatively TRBD2 (6 bases). The germline V gene encodes CDR1 LNHDA and CDR2 SQIVND (reference sequence). This CDR3 region has 15 residues. V shed 3 bases and J shed 4 bases, with 13 bases lying between them. CDR3 nucleotides: TGTGCCAGTAGTATGGGGGACTCGGAGTACAATGAGCAGTTCTTC. Translating gives CASSMGDSEYNEQFF.

The rearrangement uses TRBV6-5 and TRBJ2-2, with 10 bases fitting TRBD1. Trimming cost V 8 bases and J 2 bases; bases outside gene matches: 2. The CDR3 runs 14 residues. Looked up from germline, CDR1 is MNHEY and CDR2 is SVGAGI. CDR3 nucleotides: TGTGCCAGCCGGACAGGGGGTAACACCGGGGAGCTGTTTTTT. Amino acid sequence: CASRTGGNTGELFF.

This chain links TRBV4-3 with TRBJ2-7, with a tentative D call TRBD2 (6 bases). The V and J ends lost 3 bases and 4 bases respectively, with 16 bases between them. CDR1 and CDR2 from the germline V gene are LGHNA and YSLEER. This CDR3 contains 15 residues. Here the CDR3 DNA reads TGCGCCAGCAGCCATTGGTCCCCGGGAGATTACGAGCAGTACTTC. It encodes CASSHWSPGDYEQYF.

The chain uses TRBV11-3 and TRBJ2-7; maybe TRBD2 (5 bases). Trimming removed 7 bases at V and 3 bases at J, with 13 bases between. The germline CDR1 and CDR2 sequences are SGHNT and YENEEA. This CDR3 has 13 residues. The CDR3 spells CASKRGLGYEQYF. In DNA form, the CDR3 reads TGTGCCAGCAAACGGGGTTTGGGCTACGAGCAGTACTTC. The whole variable domain, filled in from reference TRBV11-3 and TRBJ2-7, reads EAGVVQSPRYKIIEKKQPVAFWCNPISGHNTLYWYLQNLGQGPELLIRYENEEAVDDSQLPKDRFSAERLKGVDSTLKIQPAELGDSAVYLCASKRGLGYEQYFGPGTRLTVT.

The chain links TRBV2 to TRBJ2-5; D perhaps matches TRBD1 (6 bases). This CDR3 is built from 14 residues. V was trimmed by 4 bases and J by 1 base, leaving 10 bases between them. CDR1 is SNHLY, CDR2 FYNNEI, per germline. Written as DNA, the CDR3 is TGTGCCAGCAGTGGGGGACACCGCCAAGAGACCCAGTACTTC. Protein sequence: CASSGGHRQETQYF.

V usage is TRBV30 and J usage is TRBJ2-7, with 10 bases fitting TRBD1. The V and J ends lost 4 bases and 7 bases, in that order; junction bases with no gene match: 7. The CDR3 sequence is 13 residues long. Germline assignment: CDR1 GTSNPN and CDR2 SVGIG (reference sequence). Here the CDR3 reads CAWKTGGAWEQYF. DNA of the CDR3: TGTGCCTGGAAGACAGGGGGCGCTTGGGAGCAGTACTTC.

The genes are TRBV9 and TRBJ1-3; 8 nucleotides agree with TRBD1. Germline CDR1 SGDLS, CDR2 YYNGEE. The CDR3 runs 17 residues. V was pared by 3 bases and J by 0 bases, with 8 bases of the junction left unmatched. For the CDR3, the DNA is TGTGCCAGCAGCGCCGGGACAGGTTTGGACTCTGGAAACACCATATATTTT. This translates into CASSAGTGLDSGNTIYF. Based on the CDR3 plus reference TRBV9 and TRBJ1-3, the full variable domain is DSGVTQTPKHLITATGQRVTLRCSPRSGDLSVYWYQQSLDQGLQFLIQYYNGEERAKGNILERFSAQQFPDLHSELNLSSLELGDSALYFCASSAGTGLDSGNTIYFGEGSWLTVV.

This rearrangement joins TRBV9 to TRBJ2-1; possibly TRBD1 for D (5 bases). The CDR3 runs to 14 residues. The germline V gene has CDR1 SGDLS and CDR2 YYNGEE. Between the trimmed V and J ends, which lost 5 bases and 5 bases, there was a span of 14 bases. In DNA form, the CDR3 reads TGTGCCAGCAGGGGGCCGGGTGGGCACAATGAGCAGTTCTTC. Translated: CASRGPGGHNEQFF.